The 32 T cell receptor beta chains below were found in one sample sequenced in a study of shared clonotypes between healthy human individuals. Only in-frame clones appear in the TCRdb table, and some are missing; sequencing was by immunoSEQ multiplex PCR. Of hundreds of thousands of clones detected, around four fifths appear once; the ten largest clones hold around 1.8%. The sample was memory CD4+ T cells sorted from blood. Subset of the sample: CD45RA-negative fraction. The receptors shown here come from a woman in her twenties or thirties in good health.

This clone has just a few counts. This rearrangement joins TRBV10-2 to TRBJ2-5; D is unresolved. In germline, CDR1 is WSHSY, CDR2 SAAADI. The CDR3 has 13 residues. Deletions cut 5 bases from V and 6 bases from J, with 13 bases between. The CDR3 protein is CASSRDSSKTQYF. CDR3 in DNA: TGCGCCAGCAGTCGAGACTCCTCCAAGACCCAGTACTTC.

The V and J genes are TRBV25-1 and TRBJ2-1; possibly TRBD1 for D (6 bases). V dropped 3 bases and J dropped 10 bases, with 19 bases sitting between them. Per germline, CDR1 MGHDK and CDR2 SYGVNS. The CDR3 length is 15 residues. The CDR3 protein is CASSEIGSVQGEQFF. The CDR3 DNA reads TGTGCCAGCAGTGAGATCGGCAGCGTGCAGGGGGAGCAGTTCTTC.

As to this clone: Other nucleotide sequences from this sample produce the same CDR3. The chain joins TRBV28 to TRBJ2-7; D gene uncertain. CDR3 length equals 13 residues. Germline V gene sequence: CDR1 MDHEN, CDR2 SYDVKM. V was shortened by 2 bases and J by 0 bases, with 5 bases between the two germline ends. The chain's CDR3 is CASSLRLSYEQYF. For the CDR3, the DNA is TGTGCCAGCAGTTTAAGGCTCTCCTACGAGCAGTACTTC.

Points on this clone: Other nucleotide sequences in the sample specify the same CDR3. This rearrangement joins TRBV30 to TRBJ1-1, with 9 bases identical to TRBD1. Germline CDR1 reads GTSNPN; CDR2 reads SVGIG (reference sequence). V trimming: 5 bases; J trimming: 1 base; junction bases outside the gene matches: 2. The CDR3 is 13 residues long. CDR3 DNA: TGTGCCTGGGGGACAGGGAGGAACACTGAAGCTTTCTTT. Protein product: CAWGTGRNTEAFF.

This rearrangement joins TRBV5-1 to TRBJ2-3, with TRBD2 matching over 9 bases. Germline V gives CDR1 SGHRS, CDR2 YFSETQ. This CDR3 spans 15 amino acids. J was trimmed by 3 bases and V by 0 bases; bases with no gene match: 2. The DNA for the CDR3 is TGCGCCAGCAGCTTGGGACTAGCGGAGACAGATACGCAGTATTTT. It specifies CASSLGLAETDTQYF.

J is TRBJ1-3 and V is TRBV25-1; no definite D call. V gave up 1 base and J gave up 0 bases, with 7 bases separating them. Germline V gene sequence: CDR1 MGHDK, CDR2 SYGVNS. CDR3 length: 15 residues. The CDR3 region has the DNA TGTGCCAGCAGTGAATTTGGGGTCTCTGGAAACACCATATATTTT. It translates to CASSEFGVSGNTIYF.

This chain connects TRBV6-6 to TRBJ1-4, with 7 positions matching TRBD1. Germline V gives CDR1 MNHNY, CDR2 SVGAGI (reference sequence). The trim removed 0 bases at V and 8 bases at J, leaving 9 bases unmatched. The CDR3 is 16 residues long. CDR3 coding DNA: TGTGCCAGCAGTTACTCTGGTTGGGAGGGGGCAGAAAAACTGTTTTTT. Amino acids: CASSYSGWEGAEKLFF.

The chain links TRBV5-1 to TRBJ1-1; 8 nucleotides agree with TRBD1. This CDR3 is 16 amino acids long. Germline CDR1 reads SGHRS; CDR2 reads YFSETQ. J was trimmed by 1 base and V by 2 bases; bases with no gene match: 7. The CDR3 spells CASSFGQGRANTEAFF. In nucleotides, the CDR3 is TGCGCCAGCAGCTTCGGACAGGGCCGGGCGAACACTGAAGCTTTCTTT.

This clone was detected a few times. The sample has other DNA sequences that encode this CDR3 too. The chain employs TRBV28 and TRBJ1-2, with 10 bases matching TRBD1. CDR3 length: 13 residues. Germline V CDR1 and CDR2: MDHEN, SYDVKM. The ends lost 3 bases at V and 8 bases at J; junction bases unmatched: 3. This chain's CDR3 is CASSLTGGYGYTF. In DNA form, the CDR3 reads TGTGCCAGCAGTTTGACAGGGGGCTACGGCTACACCTTC.

V gene TRBV11-2 combines with J gene TRBJ2-1; 10 nucleotides match TRBD2. The CDR3 extends over 17 amino acids. The J segment lost 4 bases and the V segment lost 5 bases, leaving 11 bases of the junction unmatched. Germline values: CDR1 SGHAT, CDR2 FQNNGV. CDR3 sequence reads: CASSPFPQTSGYNEQFF. CDR3 bases: TGTGCCAGCAGCCCATTCCCGCAGACTAGCGGGTACAATGAGCAGTTCTTC.

The rearrangement uses TRBV11-3 and TRBJ2-1; a possible D gene is TRBD1 (5 bases). CDR1 and CDR2 (germline): SGHNT, YENEEA. CDR3 length equals 14 residues. V was cut by 2 bases and J by 5 bases, with 10 bases left in between. The CDR3 loop reads CASSLSGINNEQFF. The DNA for the CDR3 is TGTGCCAGCAGCTTATCAGGGATCAACAATGAGCAGTTCTTC.

The gene calls are TRBV9 and TRBJ2-3; D gene ambiguous. This CDR3 is 12 amino acids long. CDR1 and CDR2 from the germline V gene are SGDLS and YYNGEE. V lost 4 bases and J lost 6, with 9 bases in between. CDR3 bases: TGTGCCAGCAGCTTCACGGAGGATACGCAGTATTTT. The encoded protein is CASSFTEDTQYF.

The V gene is TRBV7-3, the J gene TRBJ1-1; possible D gene TRBD1, 6 bases. This CDR3 is built from 13 residues. Germline CDR1 is SGHTA and CDR2 is FQGTGA. The V end lost 6 bases, the J end lost 6 bases, and 14 bases lay between the germline ends. In DNA form, the CDR3 reads TGTGCCAGCAGATCTAACAGGGACGCTGAAGCTTTCTTT. This codes for CASRSNRDAEAFF.

In its sample, this clone was seen many times. This chain uses TRBV4-2 with TRBJ1-5, with D unresolved. The length of the CDR3 is 15 residues. V was clipped by 0 bases and J by 9 bases, with 15 bases between them. CDR1 is LGHNA and CDR2 is YNFKEQ in the germline V gene. CDR3 in DNA: TGTGCCAGCAGCCAAGAACGAGGCAAGCCATTGCCCCAGCATTTT. This encodes CASSQERGKPLPQHF.

This rearrangement joins TRBV5-3 to TRBJ1-1, with D perhaps matching TRBD1 (5 bases). TRBV5-3 is an open reading frame whose function is uncertain. The CDR3 is made up of 15 amino acids. Trimming left V 0 bases short and J 0 bases short, with 9 bases between. The CDR3 sequence is CARSLGDCVNTEAFF. The DNA for the CDR3 is TGTGCCAGAAGCTTGGGGGACTGCGTGAACACTGAAGCTTTCTTT.

The table lists this clone with a few counts. The chain links TRBV29-1 to TRBJ2-3; possibly TRBD2 for D (5 bases). The CDR3 totals 12 residues. V was trimmed by 7 bases and J by 6 bases, leaving 14 bases between them. Germline CDR1 is SQVTM and CDR2 is ANQGSEA. CDR3 loop: CSEGEGGDTQYF. As DNA, the CDR3 is TGCAGCGAGGGAGAGGGCGGCGATACGCAGTATTTT.

This chain uses TRBV25-1 with TRBJ2-1; 9 positions match TRBD1. Germline assignment: CDR1 MGHDK and CDR2 SYGVNS. The CDR3 has 16 residues. The J segment lost 1 base and the V segment lost 4 bases, leaving 5 bases of the junction unmatched. DNA for the CDR3: TGTGCCAGCAGTGGGAGACAGGGGGGATCCTACAATGAGCAGTTCTTC. Translated, it gives CASSGRQGGSYNEQFF.

The genes are TRBV28 and TRBJ2-5; D gene ambiguous. Trimming cost V 4 bases and J 3 bases, with 15 bases left between them. This CDR3 comprises 15 residues. Per the germline V gene, CDR1 is MDHEN and CDR2 is SYDVKM. CDR3 nucleotide sequence: TGTGCCAGCAGTTCTAATCAAAAGTGGAAAGAGACCCAGTACTTC. Residues: CASSSNQKWKETQYF.

The rearrangement links TRBV7-9 to TRBJ1-1, with 8 bases matching TRBD1. CDR1 and CDR2 from the germline V gene are SEHNR and FQNEAQ (reference sequence). V was pared by 3 bases and J by 1 base, with 4 bases of the junction left unmatched. The CDR3 extends over 15 amino acids. CDR3 sequence: CASSLGQVRNTEAFF. The CDR3 DNA reads as TGTGCCAGCAGCTTGGGACAGGTCCGGAACACTGAAGCTTTCTTT.

The V and J genes are TRBV5-1 and TRBJ2-5; tentative D call: TRBD2 (6 bases). The V end was cut by 4 bases, the J end by 5 bases, with 12 bases between. CDR3 size: 13 residues. CDR1 is SGHRS, CDR2 YFSETQ, per germline. CDR3 protein: CASSPPSEETQYF. The CDR3 bases are TGCGCCAGCAGCCCACCTAGCGAGGAGACCCAGTACTTC.

This chain joins TRBV10-1 and TRBJ2-1; 8 bases agree with TRBD1. After removal of 4 bases from V and 6 bases from J, the junction contained 8 bases not matched to a gene. Per the germline V gene, CDR1 is WNHNN and CDR2 is SYGVQD (reference sequence). CDR3 length equals 15 residues. CDR3 region: CASSVSGGLINEQFF. The CDR3 DNA follows: TGCGCCAGCAGTGTATCAGGGGGCCTTATCAATGAGCAGTTCTTC.

The V call is TRBV7-2, the J call TRBJ2-2; 8 bases are shared with TRBD2. The CDR3 has 15 amino acids. The trim removed 2 bases at V and 6 bases at J, leaving 5 bases unmatched. Germline V gives CDR1 SGHTA, CDR2 FQGNSA. The CDR3 bases are TGTGCCAGCAGCTTATTTACGGGAGGGGCCGGGGAGCTGTTTTTT. This codes for CASSLFTGGAGELFF.

This clone was found once. V is TRBV28 and J is TRBJ1-5, with D possibly matching TRBD1 (5 bases). The CDR3 contains 12 residues. From germline, CDR1 is MDHEN and CDR2 SYDVKM. The V and J ends lost 6 bases and 6 bases respectively, with 9 bases between them. The CDR3 region is CASSQGSQPQHF. Here the CDR3 DNA reads TGTGCCAGCAGCCAGGGCAGTCAGCCCCAGCATTTT.

J is TRBJ2-6 and V is TRBV7-3; possibly TRBD1 or TRBD2 for D (5 bases each). Trimming took off 5 bases at V and 0 bases at J, with 23 bases between the two ends. This CDR3 is 20 amino acids long. The germline CDR1 and CDR2 sequences are SGHTA and FQGTGA. CDR3: CASSLVAQGRVSSGANVLTF. Written as DNA, the CDR3 is TGTGCCAGCAGCCTGGTGGCCCAGGGACGGGTGAGCTCTGGGGCCAACGTCCTGACTTTC.

The chain links TRBV10-1 to TRBJ2-7, with 7 bases aligning to TRBD1. Unmatched junction bases numbered 8, after V lost 5 bases and J lost 4 bases. The germline V gene has CDR1 WNHNN and CDR2 SYGVQD (reference sequence). This CDR3 is 14 amino acids long. In DNA form, the CDR3 reads TGCGCCAGCAGTCCTACAGGGGAATATTACGAGCAGTACTTC. It codes for CASSPTGEYYEQYF.

Of note for this clone: One base away lies a much larger clone, so this may be a sequencing read error. The rearrangement joins TRBV5-4 to TRBJ2-7, with TRBD1 matching over 9 bases. J was trimmed by 1 base and V by 5 bases; bases with no gene match: 1. The CDR3 loop spans 13 amino acids. Germline V gene lookup returns CDR1 SGHNT and CDR2 YYREEE (reference sequence). The CDR3 nucleotides read TGTGCCAGCAGAGGACAGGGGTCCTACGAGCAGTACTTC. Its translation: CASRGQGSYEQYF.

A single count supports this clone. The chain carries TRBV5-4 and TRBJ2-2; D is tentatively TRBD1 or TRBD2 (6 bases each). The germline V gene has CDR1 SGHNT and CDR2 YYREEE (reference sequence). Trimming removed 1 base at V and 7 bases at J, with 11 bases between. This CDR3 comprises 14 residues. The CDR3 DNA reads as TGTGCCAGCAGCTTGCGGGGGCACGGCGGGGAGCTGTTTTTT. Translated: CASSLRGHGGELFF.

The CDR3 nucleotides read TGTGCCAGCAGTGTTCAATGGGTCCGGGACGGCTCCTACGAGCAGTACTTC. Translating gives CASSVQWVRDGSYEQYF. The V call is TRBV6-1, the J call TRBJ2-7, with D possibly being TRBD1 or TRBD2 (5 bases each). Germline V gene lookup returns CDR1 MNHNS and CDR2 SASEGT. The CDR3 covers 17 residues. Trimming removed 4 bases at V and 0 bases at J, with 19 bases between.

The V and J genes are TRBV6-6 and TRBJ2-7; 9 bases align to TRBD2. The CDR3 has 15 amino acids. V lost 2 bases, J lost 6 bases, and 8 bases stayed unmatched. Germline loops: CDR1 MNHNY, CDR2 SVGAGI (reference sequence). The CDR3 sequence: CASSYRLAGAGEQYF. The CDR3 region has the DNA TGTGCCAGCAGTTACCGCTTAGCGGGAGCGGGCGAGCAGTACTTC.

The chain recombines TRBV11-1 with TRBJ2-7; TRBD2 aligns across 9 bases. Germline assignment: CDR1 SGHAT and CDR2 FQDESV (reference sequence). The CDR3 is made up of 16 amino acids. The V gene end was trimmed by 4 bases and the J gene end by 3 bases; junction bases not matched to a gene: 10. CDR3 in amino acids: CASSSNRLAVSYEQYF. The CDR3 DNA reads as TGTGCCAGCAGCTCGAACCGACTAGCGGTTAGCTACGAGCAGTACTTC.

V usage is TRBV6-1 and J usage is TRBJ2-1, with D perhaps TRBD1 or TRBD2 (5 bases each). The CDR3 spans 16 residues. From germline, CDR1 is MNHNS and CDR2 SASEGT. The V and J ends lost 1 base and 4 bases respectively, with 14 bases between them. CDR3 coding DNA: TGTGCCAGCAGTGAAGTAGGGAGTGGGGCGTACAATGAGCAGTTCTTC. The encoded protein is CASSEVGSGAYNEQFF.

This clone has a handful of counts. V and J are TRBV5-1 and TRBJ1-2, with 9 bases fitting TRBD1. V was pared by 7 bases and J by 4 bases, with 5 bases of the junction left unmatched. CDR1 is SGHRS and CDR2 is YFSETQ in the germline V gene. The CDR3 length is 13 residues. CDR3 residues: CASQTGQGYGYTF. CDR3 sequence (DNA): TGCGCCAGCCAGACGGGACAGGGCTATGGCTACACCTTC.